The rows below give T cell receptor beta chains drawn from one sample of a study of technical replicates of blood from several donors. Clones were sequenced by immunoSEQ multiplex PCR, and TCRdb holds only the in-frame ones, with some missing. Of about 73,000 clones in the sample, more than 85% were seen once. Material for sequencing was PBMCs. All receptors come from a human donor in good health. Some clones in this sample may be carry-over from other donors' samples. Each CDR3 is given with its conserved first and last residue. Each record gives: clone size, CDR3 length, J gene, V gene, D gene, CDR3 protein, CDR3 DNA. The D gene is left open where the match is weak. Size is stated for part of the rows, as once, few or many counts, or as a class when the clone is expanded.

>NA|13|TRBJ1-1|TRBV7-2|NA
CASSLARNTEAFF
TGTGCCAGCAGCTTAGCCAGGAACACTGAAGCTTTCTTT
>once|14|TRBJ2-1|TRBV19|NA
CASSIEYSPNEQFF
TGTGCCAGTAGTATAGAGTACTCCCCGAATGAGCAGTTCTTC
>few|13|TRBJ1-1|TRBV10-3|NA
CAITAQGNTEAFF
TGTGCCATCACTGCACAGGGGAACACTGAAGCTTTCTTT
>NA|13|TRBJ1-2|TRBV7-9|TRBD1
CASSFQSQGGYTF
TGTGCCAGCAGCTTCCAGTCACAGGGGGGCTACACCTTC
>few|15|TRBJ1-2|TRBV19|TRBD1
CASRTRQGAWYGYTF
TGTGCCAGTAGGACCAGACAGGGGGCGTGGTATGGCTACACCTTC
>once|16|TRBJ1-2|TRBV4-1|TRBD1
CASSQDRDRGVYGYTF
TGCGCCAGCAGCCAAGACCGGGACAGGGGAGTCTATGGCTACACCTTC
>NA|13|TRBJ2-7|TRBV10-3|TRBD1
CAISLGQGYEQYF
TGTGCCATCAGTCTGGGACAGGGCTATGAGCAGTACTTC
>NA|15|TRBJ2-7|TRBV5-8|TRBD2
CASSLSPSGSYEQYF
TGTGCCAGCAGCTTGTCTCCGAGCGGGAGTTACGAGCAGTACTTC
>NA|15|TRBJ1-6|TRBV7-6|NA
CASSLDSQVNSPLHF
TGTGCCAGCAGCTTAGACTCACAGGTTAATTCACCCCTCCACTTT
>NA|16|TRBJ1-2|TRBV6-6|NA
CASSYSRKGGNYGYTF
TGTGCCAGCAGTTACTCGAGGAAGGGGGGGAACTATGGCTACACCTTC
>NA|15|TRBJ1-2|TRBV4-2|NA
CASSQDPGSNYGYTF
TGTGCCAGCAGCCAAGATCCAGGCTCTAACTATGGCTACACCTTC
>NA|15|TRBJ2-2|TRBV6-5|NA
CASSYSALLTGELFF
TGTGCCAGCAGTTATTCCGCTCTATTGACCGGGGAGCTGTTTTTT
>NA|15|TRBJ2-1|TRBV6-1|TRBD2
CASIPPGGSYNEQFF
TGTGCCAGCATCCCACCGGGGGGATCCTACAATGAGCAGTTCTTC
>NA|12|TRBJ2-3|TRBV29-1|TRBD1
CSVGQGTDTQYF
TGCAGCGTTGGACAGGGGACAGATACGCAGTATTTT
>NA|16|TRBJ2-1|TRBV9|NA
CASSVAGHNNGGEQFF
TGTGCCAGCAGCGTAGCGGGACACAACAACGGAGGTGAGCAGTTCTTC
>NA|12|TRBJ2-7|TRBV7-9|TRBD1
CASRGTGYEQYF
TGTGCCAGCAGGGGGACAGGCTACGAGCAGTACTTC
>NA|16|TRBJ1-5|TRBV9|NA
CASTLRQEISNQPQHF
TGTGCCAGCACCTTAAGACAGGAGATTAGCAATCAGCCCCAGCATTTT
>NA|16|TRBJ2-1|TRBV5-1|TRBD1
CASSSGQGFGSNEQFF
TGCGCCAGCAGCTCGGGACAGGGCTTTGGGTCCAATGAGCAGTTCTTC
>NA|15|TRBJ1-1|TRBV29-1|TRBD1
CSVGGQGAGNTEAFF
TGCAGCGTTGGAGGACAGGGGGCTGGGAACACTGAAGCTTTCTTT
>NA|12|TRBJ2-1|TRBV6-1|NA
CASRDRNNEQFF
TGTGCCAGCAGGGACAGAAACAATGAGCAGTTCTTC
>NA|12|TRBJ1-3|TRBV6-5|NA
CAVTSSGNTIYF
TGTGCCGTCACAAGCTCTGGAAACACCATATATTTT
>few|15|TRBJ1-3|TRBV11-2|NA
CASSLVGTFGNTIYF
TGTGCCAGCAGCTTAGTGGGGACATTTGGAAACACCATATATTTT
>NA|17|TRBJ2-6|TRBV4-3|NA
CASSQDIGLSGANVLTF
TGCGCCAGCAGCCAAGATATCGGACTCTCTGGGGCCAACGTCCTGACTTTC
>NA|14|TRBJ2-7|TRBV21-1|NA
CASSKGQVPYEQYF
TGTGCCAGCAGCAAGGGACAGGTACCCTACGAGCAGTACTTC
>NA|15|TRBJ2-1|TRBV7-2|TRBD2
CASSLGLAAYNEQFF
TGTGCCAGCAGCTTGGGGCTAGCGGCCTACAATGAGCAGTTCTTC
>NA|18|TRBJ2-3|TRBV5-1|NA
CASSLALRVLGGTDTQYF
TGCGCCAGCAGCTTGGCCTTACGCGTGTTGGGCGGCACAGATACGCAGTATTTT
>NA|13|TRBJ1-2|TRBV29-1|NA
CSVVGGEGYGYTF
TGCAGCGTTGTGGGAGGGGAGGGCTATGGCTACACCTTC
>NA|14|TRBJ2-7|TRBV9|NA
CASSVERGGYEQYF
TGTGCCAGCAGCGTAGAGAGGGGGGGCTACGAGCAGTACTTC
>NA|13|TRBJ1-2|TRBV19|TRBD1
CASAQGADYGYTF
TGTGCCAGTGCACAGGGGGCAGACTATGGCTACACCTTC
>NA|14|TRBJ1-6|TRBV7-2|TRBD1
CASRRDRGDSPLHF
TGTGCCAGCAGACGGGACAGGGGCGATTCACCCCTCCACTTT
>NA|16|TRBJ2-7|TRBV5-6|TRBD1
CASRSARDSLNYEQYF
TGTGCCAGCAGATCGGCCCGGGACAGCCTAAACTACGAGCAGTACTTC
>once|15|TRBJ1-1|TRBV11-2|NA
CASSLLGAVGVEAFF
TGTGCCAGCAGCTTACTGGGGGCCGTCGGTGTAGAAGCTTTCTTT
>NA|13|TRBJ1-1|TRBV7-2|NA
CASSLLGLTEAFF
TGTGCCAGCAGCTTACTGGGGCTCACTGAAGCTTTCTTT
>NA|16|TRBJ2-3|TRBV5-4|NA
CASSPGDGRGPYTQYF
TGTGCCAGCAGCCCCGGGGATGGGCGGGGGCCATATACGCAGTATTTT
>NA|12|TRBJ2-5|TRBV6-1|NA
CASSERGETQYF
TGTGCCAGCAGTGAACGCGGGGAGACCCAGTACTTC
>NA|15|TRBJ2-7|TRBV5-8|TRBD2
CASSRRTSGGYEQYF
TGTGCCAGCAGCCGTAGGACTAGCGGGGGCTACGAGCAGTACTTC
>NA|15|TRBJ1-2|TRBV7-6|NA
CASSYYASSNYGYTF
TGTGCCAGCAGCTACTACGCCAGTAGTAACTATGGCTACACCTTC
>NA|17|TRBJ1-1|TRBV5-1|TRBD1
CASSSEGSGGDFTEAFF
TGCGCCAGCAGCTCCGAGGGGTCAGGGGGCGATTTTACTGAAGCTTTCTTT
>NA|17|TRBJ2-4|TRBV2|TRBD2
CASSEGTSGGAKNIQYF
TGTGCCAGCAGTGAAGGGACTAGCGGGGGGGCTAAGAACATTCAGTACTTC
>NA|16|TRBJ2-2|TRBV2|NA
CASSERSGGGPGELFF
TGTGCCAGCAGTGAACGTAGTGGGGGGGGGCCCGGGGAGCTGTTTTTT
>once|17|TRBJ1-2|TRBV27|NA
CASSLFSTQIPLYGYTF
TGTGCCAGCAGTTTATTCTCGACACAGATCCCCCTCTATGGCTACACCTTC
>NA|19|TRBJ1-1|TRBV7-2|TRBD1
CASSLALRDRGRGNTEAFF
TGTGCCAGCAGCTTAGCGCTACGAGACAGGGGGCGCGGGAACACTGAAGCTTTCTTT
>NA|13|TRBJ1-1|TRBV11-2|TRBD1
CASSRDRNTEAFF
TGTGCCAGCAGTCGGGACAGGAACACTGAAGCTTTCTTT
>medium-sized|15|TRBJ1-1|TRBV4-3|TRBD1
CASSQDRAAGGEAFF
TGCGCCAGCAGCCAAGATCGCGCGGCAGGGGGTGAAGCTTTCTTT
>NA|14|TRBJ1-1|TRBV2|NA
CASSEGWGETEAFF
TGTGCCAGCAGTGAAGGGTGGGGGGAGACTGAAGCTTTCTTT
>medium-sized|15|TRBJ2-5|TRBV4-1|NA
CASSQVTSSSETQYF
TGCGCCAGCAGCCAAGTTACTAGCAGCTCAGAGACCCAGTACTTC
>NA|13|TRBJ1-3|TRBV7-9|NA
CASSRDSGNTIYF
TGTGCCAGCAGTCGGGACTCTGGAAACACCATATATTTT
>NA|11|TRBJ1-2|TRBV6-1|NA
CASGGAPGYTF
TGTGCCAGCGGGGGGGCGCCTGGCTACACCTTC
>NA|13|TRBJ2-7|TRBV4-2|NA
CASSQDSSAGQYF
TGTGCCAGCAGCCAAGATTCTAGCGCGGGGCAGTACTTC
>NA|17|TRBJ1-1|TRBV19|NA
CASSNGNQLRVRTEAFF
TGTGCCAGTAGTAACGGCAACCAACTCAGGGTTCGGACTGAAGCTTTCTTT
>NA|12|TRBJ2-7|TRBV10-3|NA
CAISKTGYEQYF
TGTGCCATCAGCAAGACAGGATACGAGCAGTACTTC
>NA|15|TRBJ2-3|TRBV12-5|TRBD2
CATGESGSRTDTQYF
TGTGCGACGGGGGAAAGCGGGAGTCGGACAGATACGCAGTATTTT
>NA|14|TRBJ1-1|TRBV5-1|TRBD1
CASSKAGGYTEAFF
TGCGCCAGCAGCAAAGCAGGGGGATACACTGAAGCTTTCTTT
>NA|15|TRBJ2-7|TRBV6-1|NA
CASSEETGSSYEQYF
TGTGCCAGCAGTGAAGAGACGGGGAGCTCCTACGAGCAGTACTTC
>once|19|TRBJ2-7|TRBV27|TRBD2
CASSFKPPGLAGYSYEQYF
TGTGCCAGCAGTTTCAAACCCCCAGGGCTAGCGGGATACTCCTACGAGCAGTACTTC